The 30 T cell receptor beta chains reported below all come from one sample, sequenced in a study of regulatory T cells in long-lasting Graves disease. iRepertoire HTBI primers and Arm-PCR of CDR3 regions built TCR beta libraries. TCRdb ran MiXCR on the multiplex PCR reads and lists one entry per CDR3 protein. In the table there are over 500,000 distinct CDR3 sequences, approximately 15% of which are singletons. This sample's time point: newly diagnosed GD, antithyroid drugs for less than 3 months. There was RNA extracted from PBMCs, and the TCR library was made from it. A further study also used this sample, focusing on T cells in Graves' hyperthyroidism and ophthalmopathy.

Sample: peripheral blood mononuclear cells (PBMCs), taken at new diagnosis, from a patient treated with antithyroid drugs. All receptors derive from a woman aged 25 to 39 with Graves disease.

In this sample, this clonotype turned up many times. V usage is TRBV28 and J usage is TRBJ1-3; no reliable D call. Germline CDR1 MDHEN, CDR2 SYDVKM. V dropped 8 bases and J dropped 4 bases, with 12 bases sitting between them. CDR3 size: 13 residues. This CDR3 is CASGRRAGNTIYF. DNA for the CDR3: TGTGCCAGCGGACGGAGGGCAGGAAACACCATATATTTT.

This chain uses TRBV9 with TRBJ2-1; TRBD1 agrees at 7 bases. V gave up 3 bases and J gave up 3 bases; unmatched junction bases: 6. Germline V gene lookup returns CDR1 SGDLS and CDR2 YYNGEE. The CDR3 loop spans 15 amino acids. The chain's CDR3 is CASSATGDGYNEQFF. The CDR3 DNA follows: TGTGCCAGCAGCGCTACAGGGGACGGCTACAATGAGCAGTTCTTC.

This clonotype has a count of ten or more. The chain has TRBV28 and TRBJ2-1; D is possibly TRBD1 (6 bases). The CDR3 contains 14 residues. The V gene's germline CDR1 is MDHEN and CDR2 SYDVKM. V lost 5 bases to trimming and J lost 4 bases, with 12 bases between them. The CDR3 bases are TGTGCCAGCAGTCGGCAAAGGGGGTACAATGAGCAGTTCTTC. Translating gives CASSRQRGYNEQFF.

The table lists this clonotype with a few counts. The rearrangement joins TRBV6-2 or TRBV6-3 to TRBJ1-1; 8 bases are shared with TRBD1. CDR1 and CDR2 from the germline V gene are MNHEY and SVGEGT. The CDR3 totals 13 residues. The junction had 9 bases not matched to a gene; V was cut back by 11 bases and J by 4 bases. Here the CDR3 DNA reads TGTGCCGAGGCTAATGGACAGGGCACTGAAGCTTTCTTT. Protein product: CAEANGQGTEAFF.

The CDR3 DNA reads TGTGCCAGCTCACACTCGGCGGGCCTCACAGATACGCAGTATTTT. It codes for CASSHSAGLTDTQYF. The chain is built from TRBV18 and TRBJ2-3; a possible D gene is TRBD2 (5 bases). The CDR3 length is 15 residues. V was pared by 4 bases and J by 2 bases, with 13 bases between. From germline, CDR1 is KGHSH and CDR2 LQKENI.

The genes are TRBV3-1 and TRBJ1-6; D gene unclear. In germline, CDR1 is LGHDT, CDR2 YNNKEL (reference sequence). CDR3 length: 14 amino acids. Trimming shortened V by 4 bases and J by 8 bases, and 12 bases separated the two germline ends. CDR3 loop: CASSPRQNHSPLHF. For the CDR3, the DNA is TGTGCCAGCAGCCCCCGGCAGAACCATTCACCCCTCCACTTT.

This clonotype was recorded a few times. The chain has TRBV7-2 and TRBJ1-2, with D perhaps matching TRBD1 (5 bases). V was clipped by 2 bases and J by 1 base, with 11 bases between them. The CDR3 sequence is 15 residues long. Germline CDR1 reads SGHTA; CDR2 reads FQGNSA. The DNA for the CDR3 is TGTGCCAGCAGCTTAATGAGGGGTCATAACTATGGCTACACCTTC. Residues: CASSLMRGHNYGYTF.

This clonotype was picked up many times. The chain employs TRBV28 and TRBJ2-2; 13 bases are a match to TRBD2. CDR1 is MDHEN and CDR2 is SYDVKM in the germline V gene. This CDR3 contains 16 residues. V gave up 6 bases and J gave up 3 bases; unmatched junction bases: 4. The CDR3 sequence is CASSFGLAGDTGELFF. For the CDR3, the DNA is TGTGCCAGCAGCTTCGGACTAGCGGGGGACACCGGGGAGCTGTTTTTT. The full variable domain, completed using reference TRBV28 and TRBJ2-2, is DVKVTQSSRYLVKRTGEKVFLECVQDMDHENMFWYRQDPGLGLRLIYFSYDVKMKEKGDIPEGYSVSREKKERFSLILESASTNQTSMYLCASSFGLAGDTGELFFGEGSRLTVL.

This clonotype appeared a few times. V and J are TRBV2 and TRBJ2-2; 11 bases fit TRBD1. The CDR3 has 17 amino acids. CDR1 SNHLY and CDR2 FYNNEI come from the germline V gene. Trimming at V came to 4 bases and at J to 5 bases, leaving 9 bases not matched to a gene. CDR3 DNA sequence: TGTGCCAGCAGTGTAGCTCGGACAGGGGGCGTAACCGGGGAGCTGTTTTTT. It translates to CASSVARTGGVTGELFF.

This clonotype has ten or more counts. The chain is built from TRBV20-1 and TRBJ2-7; 7 bases are a match to TRBD2. Germline-derived CDR1 and CDR2 are DFQATT and SNEGSKA (reference sequence). The CDR3 totals 12 residues. The trim removed 6 bases at V and 2 bases at J, leaving 4 bases unmatched. CDR3 protein: CSALGLAYEQYF. In DNA form, the CDR3 reads TGCAGTGCATTAGGACTAGCCTACGAGCAGTACTTC.

At least ten counts were recorded for this clonotype. The CDR3 DNA reads TGTGCCAGCAGTTACTCGATTCCGGGACAGGGTTATGAAAAACTGTTTTTT. As protein: CASSYSIPGQGYEKLFF. V is TRBV6-6 and J is TRBJ1-4, with 9 nucleotides matching TRBD1. This CDR3 contains 17 residues. Germline trimming cut 0 bases from V and 6 bases from J; bases unmatched to any gene: 8. Germline loops: CDR1 MNHNY, CDR2 SVGAGI (reference sequence).

The V gene is TRBV10-3, the J gene TRBJ2-1; D remains unclear. The V and J ends lost 0 bases and 6 bases respectively, with 12 bases between them. Germline V gives CDR1 ENHRY, CDR2 SYGVKD. CDR3 length equals 15 residues. This chain's CDR3 is CAISESIGSSNEQFF. CDR3 DNA: TGTGCCATCAGTGAGTCGATCGGCAGTTCCAATGAGCAGTTCTTC.

In this sample, this clonotype turned up a few times. This rearrangement joins TRBV12-3 or TRBV12-4 to TRBJ2-7; 8 bases match TRBD1. V lost 0 bases, J lost 7 bases, and 14 bases stayed unmatched. The CDR3 contains 17 residues. The CDR3 DNA reads as TGTGCCAGCAGTTTAGCGCCGGGCAGGGGGCCACGGGAGGAGCAGTACTTC. It codes for CASSLAPGRGPREEQYF.

In its sample, this clonotype was seen many times. The V gene is TRBV28, the J gene TRBJ2-7, with D unresolved. Trimming cost V 10 bases and J 2 bases, with 15 bases left between them. Germline CDR1 reads MDHEN; CDR2 reads SYDVKM. The CDR3 consists of 13 residues. DNA for the CDR3: TGTGCCACCACATCCATTATGCCCTACGAGCAGTACTTC. Its protein is CATTSIMPYEQYF. Looking up the rest from reference TRBV28 and TRBJ2-7 gives the full variable domain: DVKVTQSSRYLVKRTGEKVFLECVQDMDHENMFWYRQDPGLGLRLIYFSYDVKMKEKGDIPEGYSVSREKKERFSLILESASTNQTSMYLCATTSIMPYEQYFGPGTRLTVT.

The chain carries TRBV4-1 and TRBJ2-2, with TRBD1 as a possible D gene (5 bases). The CDR3 has 13 amino acids. V was shortened by 5 bases and J by 6 bases, with 10 bases between the two germline ends. Germline V CDR1 and CDR2: MGHRA, YSYEKL. DNA for the CDR3: TGCGCCAGCAGCGACGACAGTGCCGGGGAGCTGTTTTTT. This sequence encodes CASSDDSAGELFF.

This clonotype has ten or more counts. The gene calls are TRBV10-3 and TRBJ1-1; the D is unclear. Deletions cut 0 bases from V and 6 bases from J, with 14 bases between. The germline V gene encodes CDR1 ENHRY and CDR2 SYGVKD. The CDR3 extends over 15 amino acids. This CDR3 reads CAISESGRSRSEAFF. Here the CDR3 DNA reads TGTGCCATCAGTGAGTCCGGCAGGTCTCGGTCTGAAGCTTTCTTT.

This clonotype has only a few counts. V gene TRBV27 combines with J gene TRBJ2-7; 7 bases fit TRBD1. The CDR3 covers 15 residues. V dropped 3 bases and J dropped 4; count of bases not matched to a gene: 9. Germline lookup yields CDR1 MNHEY and CDR2 SMNVEV (reference sequence). In DNA form, the CDR3 reads TGTGCCAGCAGTTTTGACCGACAGGGTGGGTACGAGCAGTACTTC. Translation gives CASSFDRQGGYEQYF.

The rearrangement joins TRBV6-1 to TRBJ2-2; 8 positions match TRBD1. V shed 5 bases and J 7 bases; nucleotides not matched to a gene: 3. Germline lookup yields CDR1 MNHNS and CDR2 SASEGT. CDR3 length: 13 amino acids. CDR3 sequence reads: CASSYRGDGELFF. CDR3 sequence (DNA): TGTGCCAGCAGTTACAGGGGGGACGGGGAGCTGTTTTTT.

The table lists this clonotype with many counts. The genes are TRBV2 and TRBJ1-1; perhaps TRBD1 as D (6 bases). This CDR3 spans 13 amino acids. Between the trimmed V and J ends, which lost 6 bases and 7 bases, there was a span of 15 bases. CDR1 is SNHLY and CDR2 is FYNNEI in the germline V gene. The CDR3 loop is CASSRRGDFEAFF. The CDR3 region has the DNA TGTGCCAGCAGCCGGAGGGGGGACTTTGAAGCTTTCTTT.

The genes are TRBV28 and TRBJ2-2; no reliable D call. The germline V gene has CDR1 MDHEN and CDR2 SYDVKM. V gave up 4 bases and J gave up 9 bases, with 12 bases separating them. The CDR3 is made up of 13 amino acids. The CDR3 nucleotides are TGTGCCAGCAGTTCGTTGGTCCCGAGGGAGCTGTTTTTT. Encoded protein: CASSSLVPRELFF.

This clonotype appeared many times. This chain connects TRBV30 to TRBJ1-1; D not certain. The CDR3 runs to 13 residues. Trimming left V 8 bases short and J 3 bases short, with 16 bases between. CDR1 is GTSNPN and CDR2 is SVGIG in the germline V gene (reference sequence). The CDR3 DNA follows: TGTGCCGGATGCACGGGTCGGGACACTGAAGCTTTCTTT. It is translated as CAGCTGRDTEAFF.

At least ten counts were recorded for this clonotype. V is TRBV7-8 and J is TRBJ2-6; D not resolved. From germline, CDR1 is SGHVS and CDR2 FQNEAQ. The germline V and J ends were trimmed by 6 bases and 1 base, with 7 bases remaining between them. The CDR3 is 14 residues long. The CDR3 loop reads CASRDMSGANVLTF. The CDR3 region has the DNA TGTGCCAGCAGAGACATGTCTGGGGCCAACGTCCTGACTTTC.

The chain links TRBV28 to TRBJ2-7; TRBD1 matches at 10 bases. CDR1 and CDR2 (germline): MDHEN, SYDVKM. The CDR3 extends over 14 amino acids. V gave up 10 bases and J gave up 7 bases; unmatched junction bases: 13. Written as DNA, the CDR3 is TGTGCCACTAGAGGGACAGGGGAAGTAAAGGAGCAGTACTTC. This sequence encodes CATRGTGEVKEQYF.

The rearrangement uses TRBV3-1 and TRBJ1-5; D gene uncertain. The CDR3 loop spans 13 amino acids. Trimming took 5 bases from V and 7 from J, leaving 12 bases between them. In germline, CDR1 is LGHDT, CDR2 YNNKEL (reference sequence). The CDR3 here is CASSLFFSQPQHF. The CDR3 DNA reads as TGTGCCAGCAGCTTATTTTTCTCGCAGCCCCAGCATTTT.

This clonotype was seen ten or more times. This CDR3 is CASSKTGQPLYGYTF. Here the CDR3 DNA reads TGTGCCAGCAGCAAGACGGGACAGCCTCTCTATGGCTACACCTTC. The chain carries TRBV7-9 and TRBJ1-2, with TRBD1 matching over 7 bases. V trimming: 5 bases; J trimming: 4 bases; junction bases outside the gene matches: 10. This CDR3 is 15 amino acids long. From germline, CDR1 is SEHNR and CDR2 FQNEAQ (reference sequence).

CDR3 nucleotides: TGCAGCGTTGAACTAGGTAGTTTAAGCACAGATACGCAGTATTTT. Translating gives CSVELGSLSTDTQYF. The chain is built from TRBV29-1 and TRBJ2-3; D unresolved. CDR1 and CDR2 from the germline V gene are SQVTM and ANQGSEA. This CDR3 region has 15 residues. Trimming shortened V by 2 bases and J by 0 bases, and 12 bases separated the two germline ends.

This clonotype was counted ten times or more. This CDR3 reads CASSADSGGQTQYF. The CDR3 region has the DNA TGTGCCAGCAGTGCTGACTCGGGAGGGCAGACCCAGTACTTC. The V and J genes are TRBV6-1 and TRBJ2-5; 8 positions match TRBD2. Per the germline V gene, CDR1 is MNHNS and CDR2 is SASEGT. The length of the CDR3 is 14 residues. J lost 6 bases, V lost 4 bases, and 7 bases had no gene match.

V usage is TRBV7-9 and J usage is TRBJ1-2, with 8 positions matching TRBD1. This CDR3 region has 16 residues. Germline CDR1 and CDR2: SEHNR and FQNEAQ (reference sequence). J lost 6 bases, V lost 5 bases, and 14 bases had no gene match. CDR3 nucleotide sequence: TGTGCCAGCAGCCCCCGGACAGGGATCGGAACGGATGGCTACACCTTC. Translating gives CASSPRTGIGTDGYTF.

The V and J genes are TRBV3-1 and TRBJ2-3; 7 bases are a match to TRBD2. The V gene end was trimmed by 4 bases and the J gene end by 1 base; junction bases not matched to a gene: 14. The germline CDR1 and CDR2 sequences are LGHDT and YNNKEL (reference sequence). The CDR3 has 18 amino acids. This CDR3 reads CASSPWPSGSEGTDTQYF. CDR3 nucleotide sequence: TGTGCCAGCAGCCCGTGGCCTAGCGGCTCGGAGGGCACAGATACGCAGTATTTT.

The genes are TRBV5-1 and TRBJ2-1; 11 nucleotides agree with TRBD2. Trimming removed 7 bases from V and 3 bases from J; junction bases left unmatched: 12. CDR1 and CDR2 from the germline V gene are SGHRS and YFSETQ. The CDR3 covers 17 residues. The CDR3 DNA sequence: TGCGCCAGCGTTGGTTCCTCCGGGACTAGCGGCTACAATGAGCAGTTCTTC. This codes for CASVGSSGTSGYNEQFF.